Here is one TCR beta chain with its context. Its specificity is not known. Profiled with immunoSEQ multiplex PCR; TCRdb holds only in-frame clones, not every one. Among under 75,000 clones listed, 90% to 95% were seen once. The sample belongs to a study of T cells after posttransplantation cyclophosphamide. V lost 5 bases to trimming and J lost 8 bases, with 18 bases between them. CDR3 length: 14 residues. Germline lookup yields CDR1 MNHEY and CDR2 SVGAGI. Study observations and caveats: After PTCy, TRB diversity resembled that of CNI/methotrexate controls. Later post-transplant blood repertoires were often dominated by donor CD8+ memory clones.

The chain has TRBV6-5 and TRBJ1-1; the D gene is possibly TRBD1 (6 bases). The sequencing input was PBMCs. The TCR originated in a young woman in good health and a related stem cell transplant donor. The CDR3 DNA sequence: TGTGCCAGCAGTCCCATGGACAGTAAGGGGGAAGCTTTCTTT. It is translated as CASSPMDSKGEAFF.